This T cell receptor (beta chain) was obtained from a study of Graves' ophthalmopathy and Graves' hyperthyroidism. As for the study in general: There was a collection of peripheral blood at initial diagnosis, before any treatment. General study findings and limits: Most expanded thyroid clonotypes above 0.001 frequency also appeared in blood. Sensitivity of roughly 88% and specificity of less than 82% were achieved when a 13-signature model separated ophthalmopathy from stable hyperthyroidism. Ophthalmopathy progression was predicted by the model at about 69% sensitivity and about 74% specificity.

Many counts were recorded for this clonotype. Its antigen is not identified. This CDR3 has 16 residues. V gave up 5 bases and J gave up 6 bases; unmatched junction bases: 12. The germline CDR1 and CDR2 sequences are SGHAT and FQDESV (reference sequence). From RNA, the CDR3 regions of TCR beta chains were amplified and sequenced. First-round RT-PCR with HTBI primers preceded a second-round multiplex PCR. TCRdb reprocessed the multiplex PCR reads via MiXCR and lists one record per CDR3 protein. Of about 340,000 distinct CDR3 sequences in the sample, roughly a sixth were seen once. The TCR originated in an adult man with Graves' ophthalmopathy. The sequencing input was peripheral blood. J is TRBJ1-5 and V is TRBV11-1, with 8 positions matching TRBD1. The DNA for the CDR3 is TGTGCCAGCAGCCGCATCACAGGGGGGGTTGCTCAGCCCCAGCATTTT. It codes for CASSRITGGVAQPQHF.